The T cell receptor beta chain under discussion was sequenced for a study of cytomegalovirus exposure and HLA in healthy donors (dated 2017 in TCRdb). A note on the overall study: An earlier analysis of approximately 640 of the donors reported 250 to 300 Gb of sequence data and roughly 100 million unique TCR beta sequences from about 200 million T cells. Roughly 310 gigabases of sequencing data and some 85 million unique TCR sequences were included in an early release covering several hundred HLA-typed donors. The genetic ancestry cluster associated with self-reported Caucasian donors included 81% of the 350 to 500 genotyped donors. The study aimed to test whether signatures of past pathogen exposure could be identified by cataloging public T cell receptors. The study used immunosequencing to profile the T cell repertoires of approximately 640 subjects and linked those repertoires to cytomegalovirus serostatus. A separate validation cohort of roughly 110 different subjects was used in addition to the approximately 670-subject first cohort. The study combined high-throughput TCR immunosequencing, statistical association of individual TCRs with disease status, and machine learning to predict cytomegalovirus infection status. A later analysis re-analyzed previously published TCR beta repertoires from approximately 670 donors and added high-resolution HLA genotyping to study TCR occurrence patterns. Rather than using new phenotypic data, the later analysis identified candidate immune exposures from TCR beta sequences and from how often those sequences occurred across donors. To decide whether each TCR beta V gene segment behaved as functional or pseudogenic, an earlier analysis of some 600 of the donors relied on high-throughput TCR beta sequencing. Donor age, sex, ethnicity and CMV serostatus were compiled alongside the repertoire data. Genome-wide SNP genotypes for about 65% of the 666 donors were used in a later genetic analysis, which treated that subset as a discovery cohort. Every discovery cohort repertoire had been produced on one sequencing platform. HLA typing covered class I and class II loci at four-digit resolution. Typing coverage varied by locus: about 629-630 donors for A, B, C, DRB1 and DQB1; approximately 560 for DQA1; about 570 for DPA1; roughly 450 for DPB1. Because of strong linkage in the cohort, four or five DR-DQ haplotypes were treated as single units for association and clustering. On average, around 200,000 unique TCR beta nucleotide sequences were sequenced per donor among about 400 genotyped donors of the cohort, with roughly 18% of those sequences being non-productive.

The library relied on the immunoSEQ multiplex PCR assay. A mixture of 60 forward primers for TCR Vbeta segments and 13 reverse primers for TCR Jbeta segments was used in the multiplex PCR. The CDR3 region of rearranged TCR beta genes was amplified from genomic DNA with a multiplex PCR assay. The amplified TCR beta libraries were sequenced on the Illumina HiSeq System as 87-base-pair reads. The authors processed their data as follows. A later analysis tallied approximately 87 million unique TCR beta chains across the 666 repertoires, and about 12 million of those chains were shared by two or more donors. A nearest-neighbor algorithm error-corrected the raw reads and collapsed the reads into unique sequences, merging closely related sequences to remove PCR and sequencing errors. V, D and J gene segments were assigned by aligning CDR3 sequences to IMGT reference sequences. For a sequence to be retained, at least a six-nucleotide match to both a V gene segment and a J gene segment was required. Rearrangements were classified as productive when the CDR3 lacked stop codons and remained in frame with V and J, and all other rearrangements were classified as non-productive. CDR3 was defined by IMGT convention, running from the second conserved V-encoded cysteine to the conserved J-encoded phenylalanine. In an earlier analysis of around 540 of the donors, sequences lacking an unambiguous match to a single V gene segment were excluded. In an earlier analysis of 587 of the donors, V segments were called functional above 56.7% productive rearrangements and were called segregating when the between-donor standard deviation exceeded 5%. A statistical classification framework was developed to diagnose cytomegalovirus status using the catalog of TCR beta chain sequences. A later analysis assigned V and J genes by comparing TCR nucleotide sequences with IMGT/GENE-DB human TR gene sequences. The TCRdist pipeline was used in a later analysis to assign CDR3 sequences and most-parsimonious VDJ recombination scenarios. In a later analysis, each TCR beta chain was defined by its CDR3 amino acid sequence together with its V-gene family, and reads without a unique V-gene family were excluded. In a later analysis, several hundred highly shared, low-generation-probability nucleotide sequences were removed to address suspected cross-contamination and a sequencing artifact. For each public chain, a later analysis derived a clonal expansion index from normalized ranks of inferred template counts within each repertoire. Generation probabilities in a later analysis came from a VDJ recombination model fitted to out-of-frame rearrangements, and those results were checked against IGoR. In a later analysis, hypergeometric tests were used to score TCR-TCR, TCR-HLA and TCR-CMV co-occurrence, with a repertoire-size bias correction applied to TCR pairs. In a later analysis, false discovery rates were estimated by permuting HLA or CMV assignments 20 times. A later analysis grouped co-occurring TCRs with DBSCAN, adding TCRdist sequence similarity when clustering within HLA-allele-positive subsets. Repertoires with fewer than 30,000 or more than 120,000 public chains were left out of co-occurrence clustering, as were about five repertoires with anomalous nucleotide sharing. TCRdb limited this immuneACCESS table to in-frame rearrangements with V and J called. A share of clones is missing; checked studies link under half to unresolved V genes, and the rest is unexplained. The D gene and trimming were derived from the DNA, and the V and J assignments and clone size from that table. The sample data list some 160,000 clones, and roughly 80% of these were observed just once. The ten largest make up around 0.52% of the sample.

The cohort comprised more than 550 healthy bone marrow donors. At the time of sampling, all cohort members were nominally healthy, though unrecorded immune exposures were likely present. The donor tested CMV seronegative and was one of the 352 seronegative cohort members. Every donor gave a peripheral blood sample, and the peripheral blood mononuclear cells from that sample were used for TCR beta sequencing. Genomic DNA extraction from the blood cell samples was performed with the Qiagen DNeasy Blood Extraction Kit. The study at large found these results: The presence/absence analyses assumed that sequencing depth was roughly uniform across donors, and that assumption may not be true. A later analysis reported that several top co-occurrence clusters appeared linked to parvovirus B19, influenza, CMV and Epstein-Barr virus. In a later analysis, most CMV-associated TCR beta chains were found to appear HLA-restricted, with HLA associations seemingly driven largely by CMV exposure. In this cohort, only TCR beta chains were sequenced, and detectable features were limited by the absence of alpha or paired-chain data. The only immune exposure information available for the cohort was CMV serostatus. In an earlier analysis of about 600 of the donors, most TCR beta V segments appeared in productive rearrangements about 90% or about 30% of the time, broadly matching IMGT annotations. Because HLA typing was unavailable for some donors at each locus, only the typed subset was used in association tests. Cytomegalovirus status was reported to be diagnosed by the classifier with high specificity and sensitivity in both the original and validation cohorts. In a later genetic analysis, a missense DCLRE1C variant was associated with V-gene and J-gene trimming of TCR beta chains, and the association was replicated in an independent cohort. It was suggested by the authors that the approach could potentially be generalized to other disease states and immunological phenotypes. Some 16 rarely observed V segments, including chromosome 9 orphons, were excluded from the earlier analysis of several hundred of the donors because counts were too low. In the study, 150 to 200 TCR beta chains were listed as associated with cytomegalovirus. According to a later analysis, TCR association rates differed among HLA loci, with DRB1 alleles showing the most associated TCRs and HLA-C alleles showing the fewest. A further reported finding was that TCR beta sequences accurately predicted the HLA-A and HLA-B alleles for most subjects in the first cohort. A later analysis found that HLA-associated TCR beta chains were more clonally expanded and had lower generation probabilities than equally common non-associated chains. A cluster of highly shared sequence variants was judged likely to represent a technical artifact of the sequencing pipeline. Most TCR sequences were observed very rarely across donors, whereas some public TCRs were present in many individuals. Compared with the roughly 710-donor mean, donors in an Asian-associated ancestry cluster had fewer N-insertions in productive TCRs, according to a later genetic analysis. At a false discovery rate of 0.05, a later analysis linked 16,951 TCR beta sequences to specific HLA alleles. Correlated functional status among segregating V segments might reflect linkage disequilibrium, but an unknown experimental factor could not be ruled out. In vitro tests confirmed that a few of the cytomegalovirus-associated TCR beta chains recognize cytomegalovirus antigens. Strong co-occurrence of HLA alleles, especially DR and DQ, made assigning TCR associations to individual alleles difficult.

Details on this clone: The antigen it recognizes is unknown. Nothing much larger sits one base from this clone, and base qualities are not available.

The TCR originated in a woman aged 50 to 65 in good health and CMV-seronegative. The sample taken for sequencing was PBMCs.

The CDR3 region has the sequence CASSRGGAYQETQYF. The bases are TGTGCCAGCAGCCGCGGGGGGGCGTACCAAGAGACCCAGTACTTC. Recombination joined TRBV7-2 with TRBJ2-5; 9 central bases correspond to TRBD2. Based on the germline V gene, the CDR1 and CDR2 sequences are SGHTA and FQGNSA. The CDR3 numbers 15 residues from cysteine through phenylalanine. Only the CDR3 part of the read is kept: 45 bases, read in frame from the first base. Trimming accounts for 5 bases at V and 0 bases at J, while the number of junction bases matched to no gene is 4.